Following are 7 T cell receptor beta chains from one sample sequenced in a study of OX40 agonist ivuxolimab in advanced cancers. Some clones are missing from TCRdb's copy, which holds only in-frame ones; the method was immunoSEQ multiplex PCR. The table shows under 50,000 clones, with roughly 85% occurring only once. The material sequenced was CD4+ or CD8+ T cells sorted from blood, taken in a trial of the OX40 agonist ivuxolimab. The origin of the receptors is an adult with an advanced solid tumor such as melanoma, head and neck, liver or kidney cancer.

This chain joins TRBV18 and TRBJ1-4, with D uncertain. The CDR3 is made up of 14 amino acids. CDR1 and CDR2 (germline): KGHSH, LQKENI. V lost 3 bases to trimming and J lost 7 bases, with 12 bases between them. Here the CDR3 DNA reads TGTGCCAGCTCACCCCCCCTTACGGGTGAAAAACTGTTTTTT. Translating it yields CASSPPLTGEKLFF.

Here the CDR3 DNA reads TGTGCCAGCAGTCCAAACACCGGGGAGCTGTTTTTT. Translating it yields CASSPNTGELFF. This chain links TRBV6-5 with TRBJ2-2, with D uncertain. Germline CDR1 reads MNHEY; CDR2 reads SVGAGI. V was shortened by 5 bases and J by 2 bases, with 3 bases between the two germline ends. There are 12 residues in the CDR3.

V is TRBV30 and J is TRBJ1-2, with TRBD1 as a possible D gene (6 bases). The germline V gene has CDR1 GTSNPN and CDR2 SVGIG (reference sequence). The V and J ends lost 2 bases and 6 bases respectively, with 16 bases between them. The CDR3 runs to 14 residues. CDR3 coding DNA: TGTGCCTGGAGTCTTCCTGGACAGATCCATGGCTACACCTTC. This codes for CAWSLPGQIHGYTF.

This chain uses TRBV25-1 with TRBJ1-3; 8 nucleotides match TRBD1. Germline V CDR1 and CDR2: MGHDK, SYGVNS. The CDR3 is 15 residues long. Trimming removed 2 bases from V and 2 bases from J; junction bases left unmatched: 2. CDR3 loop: CASSEAGGAGNTIYF. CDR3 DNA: TGTGCCAGCAGTGAAGCAGGGGGCGCTGGAAACACCATATATTTT. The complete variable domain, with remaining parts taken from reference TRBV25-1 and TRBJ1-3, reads EADIYQTPRYLVIGTGKKITLECSQTMGHDKMYWYQQDPGMELHLIHYSYGVNSTEKGDLSSESTVSRIRTEHFPLTLESARPSHTSQYLCASSEAGGAGNTIYFGEGSWLTVV.

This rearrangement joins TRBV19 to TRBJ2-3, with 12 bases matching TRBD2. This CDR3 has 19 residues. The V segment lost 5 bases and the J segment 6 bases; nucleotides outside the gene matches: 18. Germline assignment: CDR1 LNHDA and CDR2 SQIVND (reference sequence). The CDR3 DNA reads TGTGCCAGTAGTGCTTATACTAGCGGGAGGACTTTGGAGTCCGATACGCAGTATTTT. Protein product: CASSAYTSGRTLESDTQYF.

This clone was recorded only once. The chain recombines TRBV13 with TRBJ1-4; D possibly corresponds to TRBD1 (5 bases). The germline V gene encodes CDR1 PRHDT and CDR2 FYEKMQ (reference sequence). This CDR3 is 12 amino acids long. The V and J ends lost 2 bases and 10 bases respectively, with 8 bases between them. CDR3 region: CASSLQGAKLFF. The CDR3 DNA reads TGTGCCAGCAGCTTACAGGGTGCAAAACTGTTTTTT.

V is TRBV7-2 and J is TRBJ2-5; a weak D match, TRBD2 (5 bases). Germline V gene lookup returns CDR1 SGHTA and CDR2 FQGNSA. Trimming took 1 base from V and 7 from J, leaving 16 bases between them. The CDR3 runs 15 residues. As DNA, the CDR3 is TGTGCCAGCAGCTTAGGGGGTACTAGATCGAGGACCCAGTACTTC. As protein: CASSLGGTRSRTQYF.